Below are 2 T cell receptor beta chains sequenced from a single sample in a study of T cells in Graves' hyperthyroidism and ophthalmopathy. Amplified TCR beta CDR3 regions derived from RNA transcripts. A set of HTBI primers served as the primers for a first-round RT-PCR of the TCR CDR3. Via MiXCR, TCRdb re-called the multiplex PCR reads, giving one row per CDR3 protein. The profile shows 490,000 or so distinct CDR3 sequences, 20% of them singletons. The sequencing sample was made of blood. The origin of the receptors is a middle-aged man with Graves' ophthalmopathy.

This clonotype came up a few times. V gene TRBV4-1 combines with J gene TRBJ2-1, with 12 bases fitting TRBD2. The germline V gene encodes CDR1 MGHRA and CDR2 YSYEKL. V was clipped by 3 bases and J by 9 bases; unmatched bases: 6. The CDR3 is 15 residues long. For the CDR3, the DNA is TGCGCCAGCAGCCACCGACTAGCGGGAGAGTCTGAGCAGTTCTTC. Its translation: CASSHRLAGESEQFF.

This clonotype was seen only a few times. The gene calls are TRBV9 and TRBJ2-5, with TRBD1 matching 11 bases. The trim removed 3 bases at V and 4 bases at J, leaving 8 bases unmatched. The length of the CDR3 is 16 residues. Germline CDR1 and CDR2: SGDLS and YYNGEE. CDR3 sequence: CASSARTGGMRETQYF. CDR3 DNA sequence: TGTGCCAGCAGCGCGCGGACAGGGGGCATGCGAGAGACCCAGTACTTC.